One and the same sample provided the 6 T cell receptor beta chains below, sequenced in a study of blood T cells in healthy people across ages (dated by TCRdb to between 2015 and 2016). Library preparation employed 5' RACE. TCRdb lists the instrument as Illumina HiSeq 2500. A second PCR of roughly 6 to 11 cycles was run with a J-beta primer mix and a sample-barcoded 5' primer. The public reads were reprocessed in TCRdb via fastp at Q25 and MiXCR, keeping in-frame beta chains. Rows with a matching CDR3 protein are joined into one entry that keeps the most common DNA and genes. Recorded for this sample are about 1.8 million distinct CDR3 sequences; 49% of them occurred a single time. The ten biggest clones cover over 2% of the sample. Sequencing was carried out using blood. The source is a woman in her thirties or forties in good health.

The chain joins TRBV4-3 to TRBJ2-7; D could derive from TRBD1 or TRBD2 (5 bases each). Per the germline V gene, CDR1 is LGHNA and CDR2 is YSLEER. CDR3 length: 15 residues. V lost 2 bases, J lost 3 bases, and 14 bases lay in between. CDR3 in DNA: TGCGCCAGCAGCCAATCTAGCAGGGTACGCTACGAGCAGTACTTC. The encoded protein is CASSQSSRVRYEQYF.

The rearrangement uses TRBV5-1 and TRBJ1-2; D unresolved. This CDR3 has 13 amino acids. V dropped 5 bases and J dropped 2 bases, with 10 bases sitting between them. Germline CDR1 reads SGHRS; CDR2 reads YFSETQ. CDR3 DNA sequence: TGCGCCAGCAGGGGAGAATTAAACTATGGCTACACCTTC. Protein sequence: CASRGELNYGYTF. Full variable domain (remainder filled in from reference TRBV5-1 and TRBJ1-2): KAGVTQTPRYLIKTRGQQVTLSCSPISGHRSVSWYQQTPGQGLQFLFEYFSETQRNKGNFPGRFSGRQFSNSRSEMNVSTLELGDSALYLCASRGELNYGYTFGSGTRLTVV.

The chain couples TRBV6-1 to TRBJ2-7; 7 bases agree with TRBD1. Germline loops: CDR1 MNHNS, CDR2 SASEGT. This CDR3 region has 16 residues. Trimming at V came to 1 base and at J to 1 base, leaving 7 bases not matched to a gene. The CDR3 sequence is CASSEDGDRPSYEQYF. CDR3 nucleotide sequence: TGTGCCAGCAGTGAAGATGGGGACAGACCTTCCTACGAGCAGTACTTC.

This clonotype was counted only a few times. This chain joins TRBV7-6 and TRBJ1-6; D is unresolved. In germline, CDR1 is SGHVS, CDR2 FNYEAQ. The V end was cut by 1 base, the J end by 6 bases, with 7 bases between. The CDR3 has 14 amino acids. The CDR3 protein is CASSLDVVNSPLHF. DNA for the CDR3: TGTGCCAGCAGCTTAGATGTAGTTAATTCACCCCTCCACTTT.

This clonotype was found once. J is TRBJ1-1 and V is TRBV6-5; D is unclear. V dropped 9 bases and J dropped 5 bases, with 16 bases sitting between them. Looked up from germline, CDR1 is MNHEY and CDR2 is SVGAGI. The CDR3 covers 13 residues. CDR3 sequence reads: CASQVRKGTEAFF. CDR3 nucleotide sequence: TGTGCCAGTCAAGTTAGAAAGGGAACTGAAGCTTTCTTT.

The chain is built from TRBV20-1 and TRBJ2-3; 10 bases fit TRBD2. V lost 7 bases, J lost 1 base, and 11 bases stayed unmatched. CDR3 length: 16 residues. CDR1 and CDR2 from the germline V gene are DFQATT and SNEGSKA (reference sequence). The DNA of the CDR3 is TGCAGTGTCCTGAGTGGGCTAGCGGGGGGCACAGATACGCAGTATTTT. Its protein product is CSVLSGLAGGTDTQYF.